This T cell receptor (beta chain) was observed in a study of CD8+ T cells in alopecia areata. CDR1 and CDR2 from the germline V gene are SGHDT and YYEEEE. J was trimmed by 7 bases and V by 0 bases; bases with no gene match: 7. CDR3 length: 15 residues. The treatment: oral pan-JAK inhibitor, 5-10 mg twice daily. As the sequencing template, cDNA was produced by extracting RNA and reverse transcribing it. The data were produced by immunoSEQ multiplex PCR, yet TCRdb's version contains in-frame clones alone and is incomplete. The data hold about 200,000 clones, with 50% to 60% observed a single time. This rearrangement joins TRBV5-6 to TRBJ2-5, with 9 positions matching TRBD2. The starting material was CD4+ T cells sorted from blood, obtained at week 4, from a patient treated with tofacitinib. The receptor was derived from a human donor with alopecia areata. The CDR3 region is CASSLDVAGAATQYF. CDR3 sequence (DNA): TGTGCCAGCAGCTTGGACGTAGCGGGGGCGGCGACCCAGTACTTC.